This T cell receptor beta chain comes out of a study of blood T cell repertoires in COVID-19. Background on the study: The cDNA or gDNA used as material had been derived from T cells, B-cell-depleted T cells, or PBMCs.

The recovered donors of Cohort 3 showed two negative PCRs, clearance, or symptom resolution. The germline CDR1 and CDR2 sequences are KGHSH and LQKENI. V was clipped by 5 bases and J by 8 bases, with 12 bases between them. The CDR3 totals 13 residues. In the authors' methods: Researchers report that nucleated cell counts were estimated from reference gene primer amplification. Produced via immunoSEQ multiplex PCR; TCRdb's table is partial and in-frame only. V, J and clone size are taken as reported in that table, and D and trimming were inferred from the DNA itself. The sample carries 180,000 or so clones, more than 80% recorded once. This clone was seen only a few times.

The rearrangement uses TRBV18 and TRBJ1-4; no reliable D call. The sample taken for sequencing was PBMCs or T cells enriched from blood (not recorded which). The clonotype originates from a man aged 35 to 55 who had recovered from COVID-19. The CDR3 nucleotides read TGTGCCAGCTCAAGAGGAGAGGGAGAAAAACTGTTTTTT. It encodes CASSRGEGEKLFF.